This T cell receptor beta chain was retrieved from a study of T cells in Graves' hyperthyroidism and ophthalmopathy. Regions amplified from RNA transcripts were the TCR beta CDR3 regions. Researchers ran a first-round RT-PCR on the TCR CDR3 using the HTBI primer set. TCRdb reanalysed the multiplex PCR reads using MiXCR and keeps one entry per CDR3 protein. The profile shows fewer than 600,000 distinct CDR3 sequences, over 13% of them singletons. This CDR3 contains 14 residues. Trimming took off 0 bases at V and 6 bases at J, with 9 bases between the two ends. CDR1 is SEHNR and CDR2 is FQNEAQ in the germline V gene (reference sequence). This clonotype has only a few counts.

The TCR comes from a young woman with Graves' hyperthyroidism. This chain links TRBV7-9 with TRBJ2-1; D gene unclear. Sequencing was done on a sample of blood. CDR3 sequence: CASSLAQSTNEQFF. The CDR3 DNA reads TGTGCCAGCAGCTTAGCGCAGTCCACCAATGAGCAGTTCTTC.